This T cell receptor (beta chain) emerged from a study of lymphopenia after photon versus proton radiotherapy. V was pared by 0 bases and J by 12 bases, with 24 bases between. Germline assignment: CDR1 SGHNT and CDR2 YENEEA. The CDR3 is 17 residues long. Sequencing used immunoSEQ multiplex PCR; TCRdb keeps in-frame clones, though not all of them. The repertoire holds approximately 31,000 clones, over 75% seen once, with 13% to 15% in the top ten. The gene calls are TRBV11-3 and TRBJ2-1; no clear D gene. This specimen consisted of peripheral blood, obtained from a patient treated with proton-based radiotherapy. The sequence derives from a woman aged 70-85 years with pancreatic cancer. The CDR3 here is CASSLELRSTLYRGQFF. The CDR3 DNA is TGTGCCAGCAGCTTAGAGCTTCGGTCAACCTTGTACAGAGGGCAGTTCTTC.